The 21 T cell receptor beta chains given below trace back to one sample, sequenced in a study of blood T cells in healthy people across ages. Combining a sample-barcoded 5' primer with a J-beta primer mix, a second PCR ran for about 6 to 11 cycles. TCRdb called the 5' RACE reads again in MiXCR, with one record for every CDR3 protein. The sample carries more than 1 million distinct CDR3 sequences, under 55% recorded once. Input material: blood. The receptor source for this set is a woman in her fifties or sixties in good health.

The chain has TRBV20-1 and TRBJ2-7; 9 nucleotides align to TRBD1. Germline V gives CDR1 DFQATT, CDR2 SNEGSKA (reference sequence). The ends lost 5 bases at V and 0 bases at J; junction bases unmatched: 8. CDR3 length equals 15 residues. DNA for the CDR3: TGCAGTGCTTTGCCCGGGACAGGGACCTCCTACGAGCAGTACTTC. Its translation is CSALPGTGTSYEQYF.

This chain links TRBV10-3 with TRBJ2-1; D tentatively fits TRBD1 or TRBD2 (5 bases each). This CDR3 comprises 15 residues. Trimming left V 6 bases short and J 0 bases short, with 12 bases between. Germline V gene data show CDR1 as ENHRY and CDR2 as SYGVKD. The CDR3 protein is CAIRVEGSSYNEQFF. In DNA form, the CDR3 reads TGTGCCATCAGGGTAGAGGGGAGCTCCTACAATGAGCAGTTCTTC.

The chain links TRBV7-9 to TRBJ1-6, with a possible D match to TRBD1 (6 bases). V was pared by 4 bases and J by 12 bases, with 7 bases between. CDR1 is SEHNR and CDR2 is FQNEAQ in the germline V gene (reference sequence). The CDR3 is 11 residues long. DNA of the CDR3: TGTGCCAGCAGCTCACAGGGACCCCTCCACTTT. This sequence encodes CASSSQGPLHF.

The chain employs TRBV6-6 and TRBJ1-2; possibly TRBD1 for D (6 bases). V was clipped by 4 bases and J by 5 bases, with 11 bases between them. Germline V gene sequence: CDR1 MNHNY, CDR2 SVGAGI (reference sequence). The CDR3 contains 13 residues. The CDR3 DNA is TGTGCCAGCAGTTTCCAGGGGTATTATGGCTACACCTTC. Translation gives CASSFQGYYGYTF.

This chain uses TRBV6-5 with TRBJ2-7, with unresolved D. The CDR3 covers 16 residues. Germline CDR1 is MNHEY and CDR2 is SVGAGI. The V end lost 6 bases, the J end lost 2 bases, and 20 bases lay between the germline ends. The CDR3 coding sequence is TGTGCCAGCAGGGTACCGAGCCCCGGTAGGACCTACGAGCAGTACTTC. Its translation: CASRVPSPGRTYEQYF.

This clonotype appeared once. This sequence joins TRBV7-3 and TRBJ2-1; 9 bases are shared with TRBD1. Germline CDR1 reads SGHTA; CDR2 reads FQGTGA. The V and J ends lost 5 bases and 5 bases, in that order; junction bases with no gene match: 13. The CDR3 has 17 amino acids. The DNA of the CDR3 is TGTGCCAGCAGCCTACAAGGAGGGGACAGGGCCGACAATGAGCAGTTCTTC. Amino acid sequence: CASSLQGGDRADNEQFF.

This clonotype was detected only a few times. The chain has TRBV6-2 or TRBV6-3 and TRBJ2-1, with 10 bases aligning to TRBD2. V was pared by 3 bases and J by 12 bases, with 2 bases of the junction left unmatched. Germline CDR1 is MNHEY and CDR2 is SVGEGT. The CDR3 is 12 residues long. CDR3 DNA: TGTGCCAGCAGTTATCTAGCGGGAGCGCAGTTCTTC. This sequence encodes CASSYLAGAQFF.

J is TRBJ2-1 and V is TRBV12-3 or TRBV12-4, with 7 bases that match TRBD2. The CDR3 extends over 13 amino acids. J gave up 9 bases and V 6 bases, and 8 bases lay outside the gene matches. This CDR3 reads CASRRAGFGEQFF. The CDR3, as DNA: TGTGCCAGCAGACGAGCGGGATTTGGTGAGCAGTTCTTC.

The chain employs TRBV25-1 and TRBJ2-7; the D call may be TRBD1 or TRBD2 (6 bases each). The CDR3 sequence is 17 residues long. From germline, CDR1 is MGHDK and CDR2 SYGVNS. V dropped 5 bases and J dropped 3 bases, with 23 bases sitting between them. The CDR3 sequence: CASSSAGRGHGDYEQYF. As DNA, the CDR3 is TGTGCCAGCAGTAGTGCGGGGCGGGGACACGGGGACTACGAGCAGTACTTC.

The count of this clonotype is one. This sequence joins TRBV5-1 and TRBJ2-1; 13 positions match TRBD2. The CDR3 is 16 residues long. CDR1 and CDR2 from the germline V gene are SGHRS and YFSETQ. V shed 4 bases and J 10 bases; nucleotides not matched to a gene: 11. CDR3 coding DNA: TGCGCCAGCAGCCGGGTTCAGACTAGCGGGGGGTCGGAGCAGTTCTTC. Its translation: CASSRVQTSGGSEQFF.

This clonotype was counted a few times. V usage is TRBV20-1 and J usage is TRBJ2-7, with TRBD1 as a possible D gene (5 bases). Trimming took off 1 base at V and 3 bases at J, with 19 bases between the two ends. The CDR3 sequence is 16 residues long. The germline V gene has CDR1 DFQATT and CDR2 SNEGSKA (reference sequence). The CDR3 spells CSARVPPTGTFYEQYF. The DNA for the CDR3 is TGCAGTGCTAGAGTACCTCCAACAGGTACCTTCTACGAGCAGTACTTC.

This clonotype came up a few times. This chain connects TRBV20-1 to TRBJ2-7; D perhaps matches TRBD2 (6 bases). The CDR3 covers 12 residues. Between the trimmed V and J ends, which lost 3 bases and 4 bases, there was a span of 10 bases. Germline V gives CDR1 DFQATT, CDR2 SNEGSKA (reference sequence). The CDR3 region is CSARDYRYEQYF. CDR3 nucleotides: TGCAGTGCTAGGGACTACCGTTACGAGCAGTACTTC.

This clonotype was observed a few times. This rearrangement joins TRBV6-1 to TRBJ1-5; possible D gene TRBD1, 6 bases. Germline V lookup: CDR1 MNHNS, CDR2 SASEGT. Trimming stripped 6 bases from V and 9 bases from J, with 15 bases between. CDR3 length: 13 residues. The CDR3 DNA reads TGTGCCAGCAGCAGGGACACCCCCTGGCCCCAGCATTTT. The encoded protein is CASSRDTPWPQHF.

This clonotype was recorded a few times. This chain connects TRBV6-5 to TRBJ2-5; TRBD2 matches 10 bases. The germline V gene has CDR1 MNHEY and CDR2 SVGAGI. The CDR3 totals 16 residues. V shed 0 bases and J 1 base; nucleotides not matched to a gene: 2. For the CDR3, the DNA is TGTGCCAGCAGTTACTCTCTAGCGGGGGTCCAAGAGACCCAGTACTTC. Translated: CASSYSLAGVQETQYF.

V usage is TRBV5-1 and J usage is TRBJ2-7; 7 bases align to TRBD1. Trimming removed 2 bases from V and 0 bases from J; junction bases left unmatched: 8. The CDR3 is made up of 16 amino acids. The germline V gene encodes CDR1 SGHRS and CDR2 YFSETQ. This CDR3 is CASSFLPTGPSYEQYF. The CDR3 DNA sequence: TGCGCCAGCAGCTTCCTCCCGACAGGGCCCTCCTACGAGCAGTACTTC.

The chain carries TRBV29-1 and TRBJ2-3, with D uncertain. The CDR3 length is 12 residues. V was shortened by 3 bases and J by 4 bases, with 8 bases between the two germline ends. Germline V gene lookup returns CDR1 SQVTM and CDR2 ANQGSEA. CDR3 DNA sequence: TGCAGCGTTGAGATGGGTCCAGATACGCAGTATTTT. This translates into CSVEMGPDTQYF.

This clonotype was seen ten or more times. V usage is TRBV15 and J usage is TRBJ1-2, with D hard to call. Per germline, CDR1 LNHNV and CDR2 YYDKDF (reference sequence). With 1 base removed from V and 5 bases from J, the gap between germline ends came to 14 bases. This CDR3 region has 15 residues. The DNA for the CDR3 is TGTGCCACCAGCAGAGTCCTCGACGGGCGGTATGGCTACACCTTC. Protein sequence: CATSRVLDGRYGYTF.

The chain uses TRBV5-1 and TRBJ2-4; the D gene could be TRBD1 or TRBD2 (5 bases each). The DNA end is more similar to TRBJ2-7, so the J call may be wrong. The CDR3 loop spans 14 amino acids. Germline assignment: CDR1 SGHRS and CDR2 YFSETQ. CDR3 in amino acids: CASSLGGYYDEQYF. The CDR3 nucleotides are TGCGCCAGCAGCTTGGGGGGGTATTACGACGAGCAGTACTTC.

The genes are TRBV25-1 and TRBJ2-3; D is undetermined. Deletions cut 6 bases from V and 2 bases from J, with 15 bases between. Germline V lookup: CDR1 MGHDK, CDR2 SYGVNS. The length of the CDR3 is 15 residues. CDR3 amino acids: CASRAGPHLTDTQYF. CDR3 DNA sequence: TGTGCCAGCAGAGCTGGACCACACCTCACAGATACGCAGTATTTT.

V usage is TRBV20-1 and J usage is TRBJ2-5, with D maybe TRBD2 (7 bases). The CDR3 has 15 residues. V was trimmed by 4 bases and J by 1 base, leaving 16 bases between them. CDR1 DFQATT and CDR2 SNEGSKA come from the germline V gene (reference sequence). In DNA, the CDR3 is TGCAGTGCTACCCTTGGGGGGGCCCCCCAAGAGACCCAGTACTTC. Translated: CSATLGGAPQETQYF.

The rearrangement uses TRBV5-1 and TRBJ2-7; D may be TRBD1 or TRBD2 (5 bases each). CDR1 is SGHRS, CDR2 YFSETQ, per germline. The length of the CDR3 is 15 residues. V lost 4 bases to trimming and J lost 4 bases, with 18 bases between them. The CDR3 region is CASSQLDQGGYEQYF. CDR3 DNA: TGCGCCAGCAGCCAACTGGACCAGGGCGGGTACGAGCAGTACTTC.